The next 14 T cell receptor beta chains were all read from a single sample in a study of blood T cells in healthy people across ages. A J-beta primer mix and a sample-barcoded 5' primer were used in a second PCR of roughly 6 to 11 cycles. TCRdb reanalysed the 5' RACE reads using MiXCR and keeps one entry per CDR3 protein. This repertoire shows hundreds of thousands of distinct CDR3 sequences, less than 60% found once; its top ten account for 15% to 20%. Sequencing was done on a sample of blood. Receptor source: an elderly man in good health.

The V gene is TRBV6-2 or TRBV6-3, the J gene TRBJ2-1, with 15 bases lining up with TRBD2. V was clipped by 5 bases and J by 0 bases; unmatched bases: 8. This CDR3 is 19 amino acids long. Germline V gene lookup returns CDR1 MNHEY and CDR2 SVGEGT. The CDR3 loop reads CASSTGLAGGRSSYNEQFF. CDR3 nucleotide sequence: TGTGCCAGCAGTACGGGACTAGCGGGGGGTAGAAGCTCCTACAATGAGCAGTTCTTC.

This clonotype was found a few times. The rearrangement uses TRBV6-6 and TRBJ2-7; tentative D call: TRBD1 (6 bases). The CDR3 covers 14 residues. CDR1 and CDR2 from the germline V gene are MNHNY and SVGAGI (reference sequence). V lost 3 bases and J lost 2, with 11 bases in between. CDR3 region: CASSYYGTTYEQYF. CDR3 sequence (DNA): TGTGCCAGCAGTTATTATGGGACAACCTACGAGCAGTACTTC.

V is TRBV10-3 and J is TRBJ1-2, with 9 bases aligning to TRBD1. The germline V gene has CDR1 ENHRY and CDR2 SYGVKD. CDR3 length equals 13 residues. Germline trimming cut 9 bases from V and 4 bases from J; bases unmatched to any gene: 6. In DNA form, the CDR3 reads TGTGCCATTGGACAGGGGAATGCCTATGGCTACACCTTC. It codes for CAIGQGNAYGYTF.

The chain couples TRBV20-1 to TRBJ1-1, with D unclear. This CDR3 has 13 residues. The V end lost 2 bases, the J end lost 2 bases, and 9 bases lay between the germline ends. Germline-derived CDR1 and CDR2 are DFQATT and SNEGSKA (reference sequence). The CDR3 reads CSARNHRNTEAFF. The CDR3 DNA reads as TGCAGTGCTAGAAACCATCGAAACACTGAAGCTTTCTTT.

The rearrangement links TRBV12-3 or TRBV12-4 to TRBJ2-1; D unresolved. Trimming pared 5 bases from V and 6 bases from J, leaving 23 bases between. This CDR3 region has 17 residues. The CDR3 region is CASSLDRVPRKGNEQFF. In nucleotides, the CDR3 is TGTGCCAGCAGTCTGGACCGGGTGCCACGCAAAGGCAATGAGCAGTTCTTC.

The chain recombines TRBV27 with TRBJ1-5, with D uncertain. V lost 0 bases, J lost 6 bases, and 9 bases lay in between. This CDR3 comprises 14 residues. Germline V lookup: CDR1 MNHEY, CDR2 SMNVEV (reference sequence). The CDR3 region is CASSLSGVRQPQHF. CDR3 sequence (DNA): TGTGCCAGCAGTTTATCTGGCGTACGTCAGCCCCAGCATTTT.

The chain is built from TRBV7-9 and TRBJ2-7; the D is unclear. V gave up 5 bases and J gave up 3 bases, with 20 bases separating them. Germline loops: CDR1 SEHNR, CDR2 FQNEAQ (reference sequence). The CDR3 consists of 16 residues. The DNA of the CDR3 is TGTGCCAGCAGCCCTCCGTATAGGGTCCCTTACTACGAGCAGTACTTC. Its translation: CASSPPYRVPYYEQYF.

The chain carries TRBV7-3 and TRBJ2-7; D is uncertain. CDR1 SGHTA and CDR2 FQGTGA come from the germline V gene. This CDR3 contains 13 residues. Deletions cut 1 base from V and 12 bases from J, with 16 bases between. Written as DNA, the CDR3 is TGTGCCAGCAGCTTAAACGCCCAGACCTCGAGGTACTTC. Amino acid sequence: CASSLNAQTSRYF.

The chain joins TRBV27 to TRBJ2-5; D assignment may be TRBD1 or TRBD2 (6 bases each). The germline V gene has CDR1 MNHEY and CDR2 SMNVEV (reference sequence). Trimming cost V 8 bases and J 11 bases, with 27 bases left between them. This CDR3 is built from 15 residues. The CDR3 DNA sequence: TGTGCCAGCCGACGAGAGGGGGGCTTAGCGTACGCGCAGTACTTC. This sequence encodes CASRREGGLAYAQYF.

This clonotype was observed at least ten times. The CDR3 here is CASSSFSNTEAFF. CDR3 DNA: TGTGCCAGCAGCTCCTTTTCGAACACTGAAGCTTTCTTT. The chain carries TRBV7-3 and TRBJ1-1; the D is unclear. V lost 4 bases to trimming and J lost 1 base, with 7 bases between them. Germline V gene sequence: CDR1 SGHTA, CDR2 FQGTGA. The CDR3 has 13 residues.

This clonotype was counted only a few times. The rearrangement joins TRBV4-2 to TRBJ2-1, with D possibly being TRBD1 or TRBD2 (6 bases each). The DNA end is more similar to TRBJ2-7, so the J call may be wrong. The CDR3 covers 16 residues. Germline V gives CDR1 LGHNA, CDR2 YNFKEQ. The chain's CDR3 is CASSRLDGGSYNEQYF. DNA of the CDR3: TGTGCCAGCAGCCGCCTGGACGGGGGCTCCTACAATGAGCAGTACTTC.

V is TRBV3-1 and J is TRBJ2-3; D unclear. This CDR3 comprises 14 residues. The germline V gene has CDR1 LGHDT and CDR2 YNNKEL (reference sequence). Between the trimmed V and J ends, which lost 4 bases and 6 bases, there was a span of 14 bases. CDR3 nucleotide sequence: TGTGCCAGCAGCCCCTCCGGACCTGCGGATACGCAGTATTTT. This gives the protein CASSPSGPADTQYF.

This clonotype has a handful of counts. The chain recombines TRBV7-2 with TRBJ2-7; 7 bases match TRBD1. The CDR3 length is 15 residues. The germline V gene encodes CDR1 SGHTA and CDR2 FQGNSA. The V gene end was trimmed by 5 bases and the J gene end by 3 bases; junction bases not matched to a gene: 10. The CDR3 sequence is CASSTDPGQNYEQYF. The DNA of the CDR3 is TGTGCCAGCAGCACGGACCCGGGACAGAACTACGAGCAGTACTTC.

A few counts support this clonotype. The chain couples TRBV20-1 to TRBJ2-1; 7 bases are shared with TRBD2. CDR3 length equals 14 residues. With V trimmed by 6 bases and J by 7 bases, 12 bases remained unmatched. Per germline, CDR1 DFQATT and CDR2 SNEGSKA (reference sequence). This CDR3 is CSATGGTSRNEQFF. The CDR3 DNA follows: TGCAGTGCCACCGGGGGGACCTCCAGGAATGAGCAGTTCTTC.